The entry that follows covers one TCR beta chain sequence. V was pared by 5 bases and J by 1 base, with 9 bases between. The CDR3 length is 14 residues. Germline values: CDR1 MDHEN, CDR2 SYDVKM. Clones were sequenced by immunoSEQ multiplex PCR, and TCRdb holds only the in-frame ones, with some missing. The table shows tens of thousands of clones, with 80% occurring only once. The data belong to a study of T cells in tumors after PD-1 blockade. Study as a whole: Mean per blood sample: about 110,000 templates (roughly 22,000-270,000), about 40,000 unique clonotypes.

The TCR originated in a human donor with basal cell carcinoma. V usage is TRBV28 and J usage is TRBJ1-3; D ambiguous. Specimen: PBMCs, collected before anti-PD-1 treatment. CDR3 bases: TGTGCCAGCAGTCTTCCTCATTCTGGAAACACCATATATTTT. This encodes CASSLPHSGNTIYF.